Shown below are 32 T cell receptor beta chains from a single sample sequenced in a study of cytomegalovirus exposure and HLA in healthy donors. 13 Jbeta primers and 60 Vbeta primers were used for the PCR. TCRdb's copy holds only in-frame clones and misses some; the assay was immunoSEQ multiplex PCR. The sample lists 120,000 to 150,000 clones; 80% were seen once. The source material was PBMCs. These receptors were collected from a man aged 40-50 years in good health and CMV-seropositive.

V and J are TRBV7-2 and TRBJ2-5; TRBD2 matches 7 bases. The CDR3 length is 16 residues. V was clipped by 0 bases and J by 2 bases; unmatched bases: 6. Germline lookup yields CDR1 SGHTA and CDR2 FQGNSA. Written as DNA, the CDR3 is TGTGCCAGCAGCTTAGCGGGGGGAGGGCTTCAAGAGACCCAGTACTTC. Translating it yields CASSLAGGGLQETQYF.

This chain links TRBV28 with TRBJ2-5, with D perhaps matching TRBD1 (5 bases). Germline V lookup: CDR1 MDHEN, CDR2 SYDVKM. The germline V and J ends were trimmed by 1 base and 2 bases, with 11 bases remaining between them. CDR3 length equals 15 residues. The CDR3 DNA follows: TGTGCCAGCAGTTTATTGCTCAGGGCGCAAGAGACCCAGTACTTC. Translated: CASSLLLRAQETQYF. The complete variable domain, with remaining parts taken from reference TRBV28 and TRBJ2-5, reads DVKVTQSSRYLVKRTGEKVFLECVQDMDHENMFWYRQDPGLGLRLIYFSYDVKMKEKGDIPEGYSVSREKKERFSLILESASTNQTSMYLCASSLLLRAQETQYFGPGTRLLVL.

This clone was observed a few times. The rearrangement uses TRBV28 and TRBJ1-5, with 8 bases fitting TRBD1. The CDR3 covers 14 residues. CDR1 is MDHEN and CDR2 is SYDVKM in the germline V gene. V lost 10 bases, J lost 3 bases, and 8 bases stayed unmatched. The CDR3, as DNA: TGTGCCATCTACTCAGGGGGCCTCAATCAGCCCCAGCATTTT. Its protein is CAIYSGGLNQPQHF. Supplemented by reference TRBV28 and TRBJ1-5, the full variable domain reads DVKVTQSSRYLVKRTGEKVFLECVQDMDHENMFWYRQDPGLGLRLIYFSYDVKMKEKGDIPEGYSVSREKKERFSLILESASTNQTSMYLCAIYSGGLNQPQHFGDGTRLSIL.

The genes are TRBV7-2 and TRBJ1-3; D gene unclear. This CDR3 spans 13 amino acids. Germline V gives CDR1 SGHTA, CDR2 FQGNSA. Trimming took 5 bases from V and 0 from J, leaving 5 bases between them. The chain's CDR3 is CASSPGSGNTIYF. The CDR3 nucleotides read TGTGCCAGCAGCCCCGGCTCTGGAAACACCATATATTTT. The full variable domain, in which reference TRBV7-2 and TRBJ1-3 provide the parts outside the CDR3, is GAGVSQSPSNKVTEKGKDVELRCDPISGHTALYWYRQSLGQGLEFLIYFQGNSAPDKSGLPSDRFSAERTGGSVSTLTIQRTQQEDSAVYLCASSPGSGNTIYFGEGSWLTVV.

This chain uses TRBV7-2 with TRBJ2-1, with 8 bases fitting TRBD2. The CDR3 runs 19 residues. The germline V gene encodes CDR1 SGHTA and CDR2 FQGNSA. V dropped 3 bases and J dropped 1; count of bases not matched to a gene: 14. This chain's CDR3 is CASSFLAGGVSFSYNEQFF. The CDR3 DNA reads as TGTGCCAGCAGCTTCCTTGCGGGAGGAGTCTCCTTTTCCTACAATGAGCAGTTCTTC. Combining the CDR3 with reference TRBV7-2 and TRBJ2-1 gives the whole variable domain GAGVSQSPSNKVTEKGKDVELRCDPISGHTALYWYRQSLGQGLEFLIYFQGNSAPDKSGLPSDRFSAERTGGSVSTLTIQRTQQEDSAVYLCASSFLAGGVSFSYNEQFFGPGTRLTVL.

This clone has a handful of counts. The V gene is TRBV7-9, the J gene TRBJ1-1; TRBD1 matches at 11 bases. The CDR3 spans 15 residues. The V segment lost 0 bases and the J segment 9 bases; nucleotides outside the gene matches: 6. Germline V gene data show CDR1 as SEHNR and CDR2 as FQNEAQ (reference sequence). CDR3 nucleotides: TGTGCCAGCAGCTTAGCCCGTGGGGACAGGGGGAAAGCTTTCTTT. It specifies CASSLARGDRGKAFF.

V gene TRBV5-1 combines with J gene TRBJ2-1; weak D call: TRBD2 (5 bases). V lost 3 bases to trimming and J lost 1 base, with 11 bases between them. The germline V gene has CDR1 SGHRS and CDR2 YFSETQ. This CDR3 has 15 amino acids. The CDR3 DNA follows: TGCGCCAGCAGCTCCACTAGACGGTCCTACAATGAGCAGTTCTTC. Translated: CASSSTRRSYNEQFF.

This clone was seen just once. This sequence joins TRBV5-1 and TRBJ2-1; TRBD2 matches at 11 bases. CDR3 length: 15 residues. After removal of 4 bases from V and 8 bases from J, the junction contained 8 bases not matched to a gene. Germline V lookup: CDR1 SGHRS, CDR2 YFSETQ. Written as DNA, the CDR3 is TGCGCCAGCAGCCAAGGGACTAGCGGCTTCTATGAGCAGTTCTTC. Protein product: CASSQGTSGFYEQFF.

This clone showed up just a few times. The chain couples TRBV9 to TRBJ1-1; a possible D gene is TRBD1 (6 bases). The CDR3 sequence is 14 residues long. Trimming removed 0 bases at V and 5 bases at J, with 11 bases between. Germline CDR1 is SGDLS and CDR2 is YYNGEE. CDR3 DNA sequence: TGTGCCAGCAGCGTAGAAGGACAGTGGACTGAAGCTTTCTTT. This sequence encodes CASSVEGQWTEAFF.

This rearrangement joins TRBV7-9 to TRBJ1-1; the D gene is possibly TRBD1 (6 bases). CDR3 length: 15 residues. Germline V gene sequence: CDR1 SEHNR, CDR2 FQNEAQ (reference sequence). The V end lost 3 bases, the J end lost 4 bases, and 15 bases lay between the germline ends. The CDR3 protein is CASSLADSGVTEAFF. CDR3 DNA: TGTGCCAGCAGCTTGGCGGACAGTGGGGTCACTGAAGCTTTCTTT.

The chain links TRBV7-6 to TRBJ2-3; D call uncertain. This CDR3 has 12 residues. Germline-derived CDR1 and CDR2 are SGHVS and FNYEAQ. V dropped 5 bases and J dropped 6 bases, with 9 bases sitting between them. In DNA form, the CDR3 reads TGTGCCAGCAGCCTCCCGTTGGATACGCAGTATTTT. Its protein is CASSLPLDTQYF.

This chain joins TRBV4-2 and TRBJ1-4; no clear D gene. CDR1 is LGHNA and CDR2 is YNFKEQ in the germline V gene. V was cut by 1 base and J by 0 bases, with 9 bases left in between. This CDR3 region has 16 residues. CDR3 region: CASSQASGSTNEKLFF. The CDR3 coding sequence is TGTGCCAGCAGCCAAGCTTCGGGGTCAACTAATGAAAAACTGTTTTTT.

Only a few counts were recorded for this clone. The chain has TRBV7-2 and TRBJ1-6; 7 bases map to TRBD1. This CDR3 region has 16 residues. Trimming cost V 2 bases and J 4 bases; bases outside gene matches: 5. The germline V gene has CDR1 SGHTA and CDR2 FQGNSA. The CDR3 here is CASSLRDSSYNSPLHF. The DNA for the CDR3 is TGTGCCAGCAGCTTACGGGACAGCTCTTATAATTCACCCCTCCACTTT.

The chain joins TRBV28 to TRBJ1-3, with 7 bases identical to TRBD1. The germline V gene has CDR1 MDHEN and CDR2 SYDVKM. The CDR3 contains 16 residues. V shed 6 bases and J 0 bases; nucleotides not matched to a gene: 8. Here the CDR3 DNA reads TGTGCCAGCAGGGAGACAGGGCCGAGCTCTGGAAACACCATATATTTT. Amino acids: CASRETGPSSGNTIYF.

J is TRBJ2-5 and V is TRBV12-5; D gene unclear. In germline, CDR1 is LGHNT, CDR2 FRNRAP. The CDR3 is 13 residues long. With 6 bases removed from V and 5 bases from J, the gap between germline ends came to 13 bases. CDR3 in amino acids: CASGSTLSETQYF. CDR3 nucleotide sequence: TGTGCTAGTGGCAGCACACTAAGCGAGACCCAGTACTTC.

V is TRBV28 and J is TRBJ1-5; the D gene is possibly TRBD1 (5 bases). Trimming left V 2 bases short and J 6 bases short, with 11 bases between. Per germline, CDR1 MDHEN and CDR2 SYDVKM. This CDR3 is 14 amino acids long. The CDR3 DNA is TGTGCCAGCAGTTTAGTAGGGGTTCGTCAGCCCCAGCATTTT. Translating it yields CASSLVGVRQPQHF.

This chain connects TRBV6-5 to TRBJ1-2; D gene unclear. Trimming removed 0 bases at V and 0 bases at J, with 8 bases between. Germline CDR1 and CDR2: MNHEY and SVGAGI. The CDR3 totals 15 residues. CDR3 loop: CASSYSRDTNYGYTF. For the CDR3, the DNA is TGTGCCAGCAGTTACTCGAGGGATACTAACTATGGCTACACCTTC.

This clone was seen once. The CDR3: CASSPRTGPYGYTF. As DNA, the CDR3 is TGTGCCAGCAGCCCTCGGACAGGGCCCTATGGCTACACCTTC. The chain links TRBV5-8 to TRBJ1-2, with 8 bases lining up with TRBD1. With V trimmed by 4 bases and J by 4 bases, 6 bases remained unmatched. Germline-derived CDR1 and CDR2 are SGHTS and YDEGEE. This CDR3 has 14 residues.

J is TRBJ2-7 and V is TRBV2; 9 nucleotides line up with TRBD1. This CDR3 has 15 residues. Trimming at V came to 2 bases and at J to 6 bases, leaving 8 bases not matched to a gene. Germline CDR1 SNHLY, CDR2 FYNNEI. CDR3 DNA sequence: TGTGCCAGCAGTGAAACCGGGACAGGGTTCGCCGAGCAGTACTTC. Encoded protein: CASSETGTGFAEQYF.

V and J are TRBV19 and TRBJ2-7; 8 bases map to TRBD1. Germline-derived CDR1 and CDR2 are LNHDA and SQIVND (reference sequence). The J segment lost 3 bases and the V segment lost 1 base, leaving 5 bases of the junction unmatched. The CDR3 totals 15 residues. The CDR3 here is CASSIAWDRSYEQYF. The CDR3 DNA follows: TGTGCCAGTAGTATAGCCTGGGACAGGAGCTACGAGCAGTACTTC.

The rearrangement joins TRBV18 to TRBJ1-2; 9 bases align to TRBD1. The germline gives CDR1 KGHSH, CDR2 LQKENI. Germline trimming cut 1 base from V and 4 bases from J; bases unmatched to any gene: 4. This CDR3 comprises 15 residues. The CDR3 DNA follows: TGTGCCAGCTCACCACTGGGGACAGGGCTCTATGGCTACACCTTC. Amino acids: CASSPLGTGLYGYTF.

The gene calls are TRBV30 and TRBJ1-2; perhaps TRBD1 as D (6 bases). CDR1 GTSNPN and CDR2 SVGIG come from the germline V gene (reference sequence). V shed 0 bases and J shed 4 bases, with 15 bases lying between them. The CDR3 loop spans 15 amino acids. CDR3 bases: TGTGCCTGGAGTGTACAGGGAACCCCGGGCTATGGCTACACCTTC. This encodes CAWSVQGTPGYGYTF.

V usage is TRBV6-6 and J usage is TRBJ2-7; the match to TRBD1 covers 8 bases. V lost 6 bases, J lost 3 bases, and 7 bases stayed unmatched. The CDR3 has 14 amino acids. Germline CDR1 MNHNY, CDR2 SVGAGI (reference sequence). In DNA, the CDR3 is TGTGCCAGCAGGGGCCTGACAGGGGACTACGAGCAGTACTTC. Its translation: CASRGLTGDYEQYF.

This CDR3 reads CASSQETGGYGYTF. CDR3 bases: TGCGCCAGCAGCCAGGAGACAGGGGGGTATGGCTACACCTTC. The chain has TRBV4-1 and TRBJ1-2; 9 bases map to TRBD1. Germline V gene lookup returns CDR1 MGHRA and CDR2 YSYEKL. The CDR3 has 14 residues. After removal of 3 bases from V and 5 bases from J, the junction contained 4 bases not matched to a gene.

The chain couples TRBV6-1 to TRBJ1-1, with TRBD1 as a possible D gene (6 bases). The germline V gene has CDR1 MNHNS and CDR2 SASEGT. Deletions cut 6 bases from V and 5 bases from J, with 16 bases between. The CDR3 spans 14 residues. The CDR3, as DNA: TGTGCCAGCAGACTTCCCACAGGGTTGACTGAAGCTTTCTTT. The encoded protein is CASRLPTGLTEAFF.

The CDR3 is CASSHRTGRGDTEAFF. The CDR3 bases are TGTGCCAGCAGCCACCGGACGGGGAGGGGGGACACTGAAGCTTTCTTT. J is TRBJ1-1 and V is TRBV7-2, with D possibly being TRBD1 (6 bases). CDR1 is SGHTA and CDR2 is FQGNSA in the germline V gene. CDR3 length: 16 amino acids. Trimming removed 5 bases at V and 3 bases at J, with 19 bases between.

With respect to this clone: An end of the junction does not agree with germline; a read error may underlie this. The chain joins TRBV7-7 to TRBJ1-3; 9 bases fit TRBD1. Germline V gene lookup returns CDR1 SSHAT and CDR2 FNYEAQ (reference sequence). This CDR3 comprises 15 residues. The CDR3 DNA reads TGTGCTAGCAGCCGCGGGACAGGGACTGGAAACACCATATATTTT. This codes for CASSRGTGTGNTIYF.

The V call is TRBV2, the J call TRBJ2-1, with no clear D. The V end was cut by 1 base, the J end by 0 bases, with 10 bases between. The germline V gene has CDR1 SNHLY and CDR2 FYNNEI. The CDR3 has 16 amino acids. CDR3 sequence (DNA): TGTGCCAGCAGTGAAGAATGGGCCAGCTCCTACAATGAGCAGTTCTTC. This codes for CASSEEWASSYNEQFF.

The chain couples TRBV9 to TRBJ2-2, with a weak D call TRBD1 (5 bases). CDR1 and CDR2 from the germline V gene are SGDLS and YYNGEE. V was shortened by 3 bases and J by 5 bases, with 11 bases between the two germline ends. The CDR3 loop spans 14 amino acids. The DNA for the CDR3 is TGTGCCAGCAGCGCATTACAGGAGACCGGGGAGCTGTTTTTT. Translation gives CASSALQETGELFF.

The V gene is TRBV10-1, the J gene TRBJ2-7; D perhaps matches TRBD1 (5 bases). V lost 0 bases to trimming and J lost 6 bases, with 9 bases between them. The CDR3 sequence is 13 residues long. Germline CDR1 and CDR2: WNHNN and SYGVQD (reference sequence). In DNA form, the CDR3 reads TGCGCCAGCAGTGAGTCTAGTAGGGGCGAGCAGTACTTC. Translated: CASSESSRGEQYF.

The V and J genes are TRBV9 and TRBJ2-1; TRBD2 aligns across 9 bases. The CDR3 has 18 residues. Germline CDR1 reads SGDLS; CDR2 reads YYNGEE. Trimming cost V 0 bases and J 0 bases; bases outside gene matches: 7. CDR3 region: CASSVGVTSGYSYNEQFF. In nucleotides, the CDR3 is TGTGCCAGCAGCGTAGGGGTAACTAGCGGGTACTCCTACAATGAGCAGTTCTTC.

The rearrangement joins TRBV27 to TRBJ2-5; 12 bases align to TRBD2. The CDR3 spans 16 residues. Germline CDR1 reads MNHEY; CDR2 reads SMNVEV (reference sequence). With V trimmed by 2 bases and J by 1 base, 2 bases remained unmatched. CDR3 nucleotides: TGTGCCAGCAGTTTAGAGACTAGCGGGAGCCAAGAGACCCAGTACTTC. Encoded protein: CASSLETSGSQETQYF.